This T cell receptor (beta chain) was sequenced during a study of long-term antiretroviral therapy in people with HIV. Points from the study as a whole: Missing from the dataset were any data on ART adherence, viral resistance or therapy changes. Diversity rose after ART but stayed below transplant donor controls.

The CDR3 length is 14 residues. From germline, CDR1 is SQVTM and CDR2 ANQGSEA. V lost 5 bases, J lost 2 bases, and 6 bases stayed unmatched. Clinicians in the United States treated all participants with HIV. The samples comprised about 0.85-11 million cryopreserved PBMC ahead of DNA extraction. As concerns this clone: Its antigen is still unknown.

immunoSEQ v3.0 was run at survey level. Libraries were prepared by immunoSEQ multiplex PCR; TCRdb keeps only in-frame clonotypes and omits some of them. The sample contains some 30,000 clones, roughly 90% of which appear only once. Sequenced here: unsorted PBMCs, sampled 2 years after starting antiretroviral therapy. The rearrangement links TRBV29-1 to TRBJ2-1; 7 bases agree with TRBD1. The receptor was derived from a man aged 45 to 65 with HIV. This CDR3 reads CSVQTGVPYNEQFF. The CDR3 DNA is TGCAGCGTTCAAACAGGGGTTCCCTACAATGAGCAGTTCTTC.